The 32 T cell receptor beta chains in this list originate from one sample, sequenced in a study of T cell repertoires in cytomegalovirus infection. Each CDR3 protein is one row after TCRdb ran MiXCR on the reads. The repertoire has approximately 1,000,000 distinct CDR3 sequences, around 31% of them found once; the top ten carry over 11%. Antigens for these TCRs are unknown. The sequencing used cultured CD8+ T cells from PBMCs, collected from culture after CMV antigen stimulation. The receptors originated from a human donor in good health (CMV status not recorded). Some clones in this sample may be carry-over from other donors' samples.

The rearrangement joins TRBV9 to TRBJ2-7; TRBD1 agrees at 7 bases. This CDR3 contains 16 residues. CDR1 is SGDLS and CDR2 is YYNGEE in the germline V gene. V shed 0 bases and J 5 bases; nucleotides not matched to a gene: 11. This CDR3 is CASSVDRGPYGNEQYF. For the CDR3, the DNA is TGTGCCAGCAGCGTAGACAGGGGTCCCTACGGGAACGAGCAGTACTTC.

The sample holds a few counts of this clonotype. The V and J genes are TRBV29-1 and TRBJ1-2; 8 bases agree with TRBD1. The germline V gene has CDR1 SQVTM and CDR2 ANQGSEA. J lost 6 bases, V lost 3 bases, and 9 bases had no gene match. The CDR3 extends over 14 amino acids. Here the CDR3 reads CSVDRGQGINGYTF. The CDR3 nucleotides read TGCAGCGTTGACCGTGGACAGGGTATCAATGGCTACACCTTC.

The rearrangement links TRBV7-9 to TRBJ1-4; D ambiguous. Trimming took off 5 bases at V and 8 bases at J, with 12 bases between the two ends. The CDR3 has 13 amino acids. The germline V gene has CDR1 SEHNR and CDR2 FQNEAQ (reference sequence). CDR3 in DNA: TGTGCCAGCAGCCCCCGAGTGGAGGAAAAACTGTTTTTT. Its translation is CASSPRVEEKLFF.

The chain has TRBV7-6 and TRBJ2-1; TRBD1 is a possible D gene (5 bases). Germline V gene lookup returns CDR1 SGHVS and CDR2 FNYEAQ. The V end was cut by 1 base, the J end by 0 bases, with 13 bases between. The CDR3 loop spans 17 amino acids. The CDR3 DNA reads TGTGCCAGCAGCTTAGGGTATCGACAGAGCTCCTACAATGAGCAGTTCTTC. Translated: CASSLGYRQSSYNEQFF.

In this sample, this clonotype turned up once. V gene TRBV5-1 combines with J gene TRBJ1-5; D not resolved. The CDR3 is 15 amino acids. CDR1 is SGHRS, CDR2 YFSETQ, per germline. V was cut by 4 bases and J by 2 bases, with 13 bases left in between. The CDR3 spells CASSPGLEGNQPQHF. CDR3 in DNA: TGCGCCAGCAGCCCCGGCCTTGAGGGCAATCAGCCCCAGCATTTT.

This clonotype has more than one count but fewer than ten. The rearrangement joins TRBV7-9 to TRBJ2-1, with TRBD1 matching 9 bases. V lost 5 bases, J lost 1 base, and 6 bases stayed unmatched. Germline CDR1 is SEHNR and CDR2 is FQNEAQ (reference sequence). This CDR3 is built from 16 residues. CDR3 bases: TGTGCCAGCAGCCCCGAACAGGGGGCGTCCTACAATGAGCAGTTCTTC. Translated: CASSPEQGASYNEQFF.

This clonotype was seen only a few times. The chain carries TRBV7-2 and TRBJ2-5; TRBD2 matches 11 bases. The CDR3 extends over 14 amino acids. Trimming at V came to 5 bases and at J to 7 bases, leaving 6 bases not matched to a gene. Germline-derived CDR1 and CDR2 are SGHTA and FQGNSA. DNA for the CDR3: TGTGCCAGCAGCCAGACTAGCGGGGTGGTGACCCAGTACTTC. Protein product: CASSQTSGVVTQYF.

This clonotype was counted between two and nine times. V and J are TRBV7-9 and TRBJ2-1; perhaps TRBD2 as D (5 bases). Germline V CDR1 and CDR2: SEHNR, FQNEAQ (reference sequence). The ends were cut back, 1 base at V and 6 bases at J, with 13 bases in the middle. There are 15 residues in the CDR3. The CDR3 DNA is TGTGCCAGCAGCTTAGGAGGGATCCCCTTCAATGAGCAGTTCTTC. This encodes CASSLGGIPFNEQFF.

The rearrangement uses TRBV9 and TRBJ2-1, with TRBD1 matching over 10 bases. J was trimmed by 6 bases and V by 4 bases; bases with no gene match: 13. Per germline, CDR1 SGDLS and CDR2 YYNGEE. This CDR3 contains 17 residues. The CDR3 sequence: CASSPHLGTGVFNEQFF. The DNA for the CDR3 is TGTGCCAGCAGCCCTCACTTAGGGACAGGGGTTTTCAATGAGCAGTTCTTC.

This clonotype was seen only a few times. The chain joins TRBV6-2 or TRBV6-3 to TRBJ2-5; D is possibly TRBD1 (5 bases). Trimming shortened V by 2 bases and J by 1 base, and 11 bases separated the two germline ends. The V gene's germline CDR1 is MNHEY and CDR2 SVGEGT. There are 15 residues in the CDR3. Here the CDR3 reads CASSYLTEFQETQYF. The CDR3 coding sequence is TGTGCCAGCAGTTACCTGACAGAATTCCAAGAGACCCAGTACTTC.

A note on this clonotype: A single base separates this from a much larger clone, so it may be a read error. The chain has TRBV5-6 and TRBJ2-7; a weak D match, TRBD2 (5 bases). V was pared by 4 bases and J by 4 bases, with 15 bases between. The CDR3 runs to 14 residues. Germline V gene lookup returns CDR1 SGHDT and CDR2 YYEEEE. The CDR3 here is CASSHMGRGYEQYV. The CDR3 DNA follows: TGTGCCAGCAGCCATATGGGGAGAGGGTACGAGCAGTACGTC.

This clonotype has just a few counts. J is TRBJ1-1 and V is TRBV6-5; 8 positions match TRBD1. The V gene's germline CDR1 is MNHEY and CDR2 SVGAGI. CDR3 length: 15 amino acids. The ends lost 2 bases at V and 1 base at J; junction bases unmatched: 3. The CDR3 DNA reads TGTGCCAGCAGTTACGCGACAGGGGCGAACACTGAAGCTTTCTTT. Its translation is CASSYATGANTEAFF.

A few counts support this clonotype. This chain connects TRBV4-2 to TRBJ2-4; either TRBD1 or TRBD2 may supply D (6 bases each). This CDR3 comprises 17 residues. Germline values: CDR1 LGHNA, CDR2 YNFKEQ. The germline V and J ends were trimmed by 0 bases and 3 bases, with 15 bases remaining between them. CDR3 loop: CASSQDQGRKDKNIQYF. As DNA, the CDR3 is TGTGCCAGCAGCCAAGATCAGGGGAGGAAAGACAAAAACATTCAGTACTTC.

This clonotype came up many times. The chain links TRBV7-2 to TRBJ2-3; D ambiguous. Between the trimmed V and J ends, which lost 4 bases and 2 bases, there was a span of 13 bases. Germline CDR1 SGHTA, CDR2 FQGNSA. The CDR3 runs 15 residues. CDR3 nucleotide sequence: TGTGCCAGCAGCTCCATCATTAGGGTCACAGATACGCAGTATTTT. This gives the protein CASSSIIRVTDTQYF.

This chain uses TRBV7-9 with TRBJ1-5; no definite D call. Germline V gives CDR1 SEHNR, CDR2 FQNEAQ (reference sequence). This CDR3 contains 13 residues. Between the trimmed V and J ends, which lost 5 bases and 7 bases, there was a span of 12 bases. CDR3 in amino acids: CASSLGSTQPQHF. The DNA for the CDR3 is TGTGCCAGCAGCCTCGGTAGCACACAGCCCCAGCATTTT.

A word on this clonotype: A much larger clone is a single base away; this may be a read error. The chain couples TRBV7-2 to TRBJ1-5; perhaps TRBD1 as D (5 bases). This CDR3 spans 14 amino acids. Germline values: CDR1 SGHTA, CDR2 FQGNSA. CDR3 sequence (DNA): TGTGTCAGCAGCTTAGCGATTGGGGCTCAGCCCCAGCATTTT. This encodes CVSSLAIGAQPQHF.

The V gene is TRBV4-2, the J gene TRBJ2-1, with D uncertain. V was clipped by 2 bases and J by 0 bases, with 8 bases between them. The CDR3 runs to 15 residues. Germline CDR1 reads LGHNA; CDR2 reads YNFKEQ. This CDR3 reads CASSQTWDSYNEQFF. In DNA form, the CDR3 reads TGTGCCAGCAGCCAAACGTGGGACTCCTACAATGAGCAGTTCTTC.

This clonotype was seen more than once but under ten times. The rearrangement uses TRBV12-3 or TRBV12-4 and TRBJ1-2, with TRBD1 matching 9 bases. The V gene end was trimmed by 7 bases and the J gene end by 6 bases; junction bases not matched to a gene: 15. This CDR3 has 16 amino acids. The CDR3 coding sequence is TGTGCCAGCAATTCTCCGGGACAGGGACTTCTAAATGGCTACACCTTC. Its translation: CASNSPGQGLLNGYTF.

The chain is built from TRBV11-2 and TRBJ2-7; TRBD1 matches at 8 bases. The CDR3 is made up of 15 amino acids. The J segment lost 5 bases and the V segment lost 5 bases, leaving 11 bases of the junction unmatched. Germline-derived CDR1 and CDR2 are SGHAT and FQNNGV. In DNA form, the CDR3 reads TGTGCCAGCAGCCAAGGAACGCAGGGGGCCAACGAGCAGTACTTC. Translation: CASSQGTQGANEQYF.

This chain uses TRBV6-8 with TRBJ1-2; D ambiguous. The CDR3 totals 13 residues. V was trimmed by 6 bases and J by 8 bases, leaving 16 bases between them. Germline V gene data show CDR1 as MNHGY and CDR2 as SAAAGT. In DNA, the CDR3 is TGTGCCAGCAGGACAAACCTCCTCTGGGGCTACACCTTC. It is translated as CASRTNLLWGYTF.

This clonotype was picked up a small number of times. The rearrangement joins TRBV2 to TRBJ1-1; possible D gene TRBD1, 5 bases. The CDR3 runs 13 residues. V was shortened by 8 bases and J by 3 bases, with 13 bases between the two germline ends. Germline CDR1 and CDR2: SNHLY and FYNNEI. CDR3 in amino acids: CASYRFWDTEAFF. The CDR3 DNA sequence: TGTGCCAGCTACAGGTTTTGGGACACTGAAGCTTTCTTT. Using reference TRBV2 and TRBJ1-1 for the parts outside the CDR3, the full variable domain is EPEVTQTPSHQVTQMGQEVILRCVPISNHLYFYWYRQILGQKVEFLVSFYNNEISEKSEIFDDQFSVERPDGSNFTLKIRSTKLEDSAMYFCASYRFWDTEAFFGQGTRLTVV.

This clonotype has a handful of counts. The chain has TRBV6-5 and TRBJ1-1; D uncertain. V dropped 4 bases and J dropped 6 bases, with 12 bases sitting between them. The CDR3 covers 13 residues. Germline lookup yields CDR1 MNHEY and CDR2 SVGAGI. Here the CDR3 reads CASSWRSNSEAFF. CDR3 nucleotides: TGTGCCAGCAGTTGGCGGAGCAACTCTGAAGCTTTCTTT.

V gene TRBV7-9 combines with J gene TRBJ1-5, with 8 bases identical to TRBD1. V trimming: 5 bases; J trimming: 9 bases; junction bases outside the gene matches: 9. The CDR3 contains 14 residues. Germline V gene data show CDR1 as SEHNR and CDR2 as FQNEAQ (reference sequence). CDR3 protein: CASSRGQAGGPQHF. The CDR3 DNA reads TGTGCCAGCAGCAGGGGACAGGCCGGCGGGCCCCAGCATTTT.

The V gene is TRBV14, the J gene TRBJ2-3; 11 bases agree with TRBD1. In germline, CDR1 is SGHDN, CDR2 FVKESK. The length of the CDR3 is 17 residues. The J segment lost 1 base and the V segment lost 4 bases, leaving 7 bases of the junction unmatched. In DNA, the CDR3 is TGTGCCAGCAGCCCTCGGGACAGGGGGTTGGGCACAGATACGCAGTATTTT. Translation: CASSPRDRGLGTDTQYF.

This clonotype has just a few counts. The junction shows a germline mismatch at one end, possibly a read error. The chain is built from TRBV10-3 and TRBJ2-7; D remains unclear. Germline V gene data show CDR1 as ENHRY and CDR2 as SYGVKD. CDR3 length equals 11 residues. The CDR3 sequence is CAIGDSYEQYF. The DNA of the CDR3 is TGTGCCATCGGTGACTCCTACGAGCAGTACTTC.

This chain joins TRBV6-2 or TRBV6-3 and TRBJ2-4, with unresolved D. This CDR3 contains 15 residues. Deletions cut 2 bases from V and 2 bases from J, with 10 bases between. Germline V gene data show CDR1 as MNHEY and CDR2 as SVGEGT. The CDR3 nucleotides read TGTGCCAGCAGTTACGGACCGGGTCCCAAAAACATTCAGTACTTC. Its translation: CASSYGPGPKNIQYF.

J is TRBJ2-3 and V is TRBV7-6, with TRBD2 matching 11 bases. The germline V gene encodes CDR1 SGHVS and CDR2 FNYEAQ. The V and J ends lost 0 bases and 1 base, in that order; junction bases with no gene match: 0. This CDR3 spans 16 amino acids. The CDR3 bases are TGTGCCAGCAGCTTAGCTAGCGGGGGGGGCACAGATACGCAGTATTTT. Amino acids: CASSLASGGGTDTQYF. The complete variable domain, with remaining parts taken from reference TRBV7-6 and TRBJ2-3, reads GAGVSQSPRYKVTKRGQDVALRCDPISGHVSLYWYRQALGQGPEFLTYFNYEAQQDKSGLPNDRFSAERPEGSISTLTIQRTEQRDSAMYRCASSLASGGGTDTQYFGPGTRLTVL.

This clonotype was detected ten times or more. V gene TRBV7-9 combines with J gene TRBJ2-1; D gene ambiguous. This CDR3 is built from 15 residues. CDR1 SEHNR and CDR2 FQNEAQ come from the germline V gene (reference sequence). Trimming removed 5 bases at V and 3 bases at J, with 14 bases between. As DNA, the CDR3 is TGTGCCAGCAGCCCGACCGAGAATCTCTACAATGAGCAGTTCTTC. It specifies CASSPTENLYNEQFF.

V usage is TRBV7-8 and J usage is TRBJ1-2; D gene ambiguous. The CDR3 extends over 13 amino acids. Trimming took 1 base from V and 2 from J, leaving 5 bases between them. Germline V gene lookup returns CDR1 SGHVS and CDR2 FQNEAQ. CDR3 in amino acids: CASSLEKNYGYTF. The CDR3 DNA follows: TGTGCCAGCAGCTTAGAAAAGAACTATGGCTACACCTTC.

This clonotype was counted only a few times. V and J are TRBV7-6 and TRBJ2-1; 7 bases fit TRBD2. The germline V gene has CDR1 SGHVS and CDR2 FNYEAQ. The CDR3 extends over 18 amino acids. The V and J ends lost 1 base and 3 bases, in that order; junction bases with no gene match: 12. CDR3 nucleotide sequence: TGTGCCAGCAGCTTAGGAGGTGGGGGAGGGGCCCTCTACAATGAGCAGTTCTTC. Protein product: CASSLGGGGGALYNEQFF.

V is TRBV2 and J is TRBJ2-7; D is unclear. V was trimmed by 0 bases and J by 0 bases, leaving 15 bases between them. Germline CDR1 SNHLY, CDR2 FYNNEI. CDR3 length: 17 amino acids. For the CDR3, the DNA is TGTGCCAGCAGTGAAGCGCGTTGGGCTCCGAGCTCCTACGAGCAGTACGTC. Protein: CASSEARWAPSSYEQYV.

This sequence joins TRBV27 and TRBJ2-1; 7 bases fit TRBD1. The CDR3 is 15 residues long. V was clipped by 2 bases and J by 8 bases; unmatched bases: 9. Germline values: CDR1 MNHEY, CDR2 SMNVEV (reference sequence). The CDR3 protein is CASSLTTGTLHEQFF. The CDR3 nucleotides are TGTGCCAGCAGTTTAACGACAGGGACCTTGCATGAGCAGTTCTTC.